The rows below give T cell receptor beta chains drawn from one sample of a study of T cells in narcolepsy. Profiled with immunoSEQ multiplex PCR; TCRdb holds only in-frame clones, not every one. This table holds around 30,000 clones, about three quarters found once. Specimen: CD45RA- memory CD4+ T cells from PBMCs. The receptors originated from a human donor with narcolepsy. The CDR3 runs from the conserved cysteine through the conserved F or W. D genes are given only for firm matches. The size entry is marked missing in some rows and otherwise reads once, few, many or a size class.

D gene: NA; V gene: TRBV6-1; J gene: TRBJ2-7; clone size: NA; CDR3 length: 15; CDR3 protein: CASSELERGTGEQYF; CDR3 DNA: TGTGCCAGCAGTGAACTAGAAAGGGGGACTGGGGAGCAGTACTTC
D gene: NA; V gene: TRBV30; J gene: TRBJ2-5; clone size: NA; CDR3 length: 11; CDR3 protein: CAWSVGKTQYF; CDR3 DNA: TGTGCCTGGAGTGTCGGGAAGACCCAGTACTTC
D gene: NA; V gene: TRBV6-5; J gene: TRBJ2-7; clone size: once; CDR3 length: 13; CDR3 protein: CASSRGRFYEQYF; CDR3 DNA: TGTGCCAGCAGCCGTGGACGGTTCTACGAGCAGTACTTC
D gene: TRBD1; V gene: TRBV6-1; J gene: TRBJ2-7; clone size: NA; CDR3 length: 15; CDR3 protein: CASSTDRVASYEQYF; CDR3 DNA: TGTGCCAGCAGTACCGACAGGGTAGCCTCCTACGAGCAGTACTTC
D gene: NA; V gene: TRBV14; J gene: TRBJ1-4; clone size: NA; CDR3 length: 13; CDR3 protein: CASSILTGEKLFF; CDR3 DNA: TGTGCCAGTTCGATTCTTACGGGGGAAAAACTGTTTTTT
D gene: TRBD2; V gene: TRBV5-1; J gene: TRBJ2-7; clone size: NA; CDR3 length: 15; CDR3 protein: CASSLVWSGEYEQYF; CDR3 DNA: TGCGCCAGCAGCTTAGTCTGGAGCGGGGAGTACGAGCAGTACTTC
D gene: NA; V gene: TRBV19; J gene: TRBJ1-1; clone size: few; CDR3 length: 13; CDR3 protein: CASLGGENTEAFF; CDR3 DNA: TGTGCCAGTCTTGGGGGGGAGAACACTGAAGCTTTCTTT
D gene: NA; V gene: TRBV5-1; J gene: TRBJ2-7; clone size: once; CDR3 length: 13; CDR3 protein: CASSIGQAYEQYF; CDR3 DNA: TGCGCCAGCAGCATCGGACAAGCCTACGAGCAGTACTTC
D gene: NA; V gene: TRBV10-3; J gene: TRBJ2-1; clone size: NA; CDR3 length: 13; CDR3 protein: CAISEASRNEQFF; CDR3 DNA: TGTGCCATCAGTGAGGCTAGCCGCAATGAGCAGTTCTTC
D gene: NA; V gene: TRBV6-1; J gene: TRBJ1-3; clone size: few; CDR3 length: 16; CDR3 protein: CASSESKRRSGNTIYF; CDR3 DNA: TGTGCCAGCAGTGAAAGTAAACGCCGATCTGGAAACACCATATATTTT
D gene: NA; V gene: TRBV4-2; J gene: TRBJ1-2; clone size: NA; CDR3 length: 14; CDR3 protein: CASSPLGGNYGYTF; CDR3 DNA: TGTGCCAGCAGCCCCTTGGGGGGCAACTATGGCTACACCTTC
D gene: TRBD2; V gene: TRBV9; J gene: TRBJ2-1; clone size: NA; CDR3 length: 14; CDR3 protein: CASSVVGRIDEQFF; CDR3 DNA: TGTGCCAGCAGCGTAGTCGGGAGGATCGATGAGCAGTTCTTC
D gene: TRBD1; V gene: TRBV9; J gene: TRBJ2-7; clone size: NA; CDR3 length: 17; CDR3 protein: CASSVSVVPTGKYEQYF; CDR3 DNA: TGTGCCAGCAGCGTATCCGTAGTCCCGACAGGGAAGTACGAGCAGTACTTC
D gene: NA; V gene: TRBV29-1; J gene: TRBJ2-6; clone size: NA; CDR3 length: 12; CDR3 protein: CSVGSGANVLTF; CDR3 DNA: TGCAGCGTTGGCTCTGGGGCCAACGTCCTGACTTTC
D gene: TRBD2; V gene: TRBV9; J gene: TRBJ2-1; clone size: once; CDR3 length: 15; CDR3 protein: CASGPVAGGHNEQFF; CDR3 DNA: TGTGCCAGCGGACCTGTAGCGGGAGGCCACAATGAGCAGTTCTTC
D gene: TRBD1; V gene: TRBV9; J gene: TRBJ1-6; clone size: NA; CDR3 length: 12; CDR3 protein: CASSGQGPHLHF; CDR3 DNA: TGTGCCAGCAGCGGACAGGGTCCTCACCTCCACTTT
D gene: NA; V gene: TRBV5-6; J gene: TRBJ2-7; clone size: NA; CDR3 length: 13; CDR3 protein: CASTYSTEYEQYF; CDR3 DNA: TGTGCCAGCACCTATTCGACGGAGTACGAGCAGTACTTC
D gene: NA; V gene: TRBV21-1; J gene: TRBJ2-2; clone size: NA; CDR3 length: 16; CDR3 protein: CASSKAPGRDTGELFF; CDR3 DNA: TGTGCCAGCAGCAAAGCGCCCGGGAGGGACACCGGGGAGCTGTTTTTT
D gene: NA; V gene: TRBV29-1; J gene: TRBJ1-1; clone size: NA; CDR3 length: 12; CDR3 protein: CSVEQGNTEAFF; CDR3 DNA: TGCAGCGTTGAACAGGGGAACACTGAAGCTTTCTTT
D gene: NA; V gene: TRBV5-6; J gene: TRBJ1-2; clone size: NA; CDR3 length: 13; CDR3 protein: CASSLDRTGGYTF; CDR3 DNA: TGTGCCAGCAGCTTGGACAGGACGGGTGGCTACACCTTC
D gene: NA; V gene: TRBV6-5; J gene: TRBJ2-3; clone size: NA; CDR3 length: 14; CDR3 protein: CASRPVAGTDTQYF; CDR3 DNA: TGTGCCAGCAGGCCCGTGGCGGGGACAGATACGCAGTATTTT
D gene: NA; V gene: TRBV19; J gene: TRBJ1-5; clone size: once; CDR3 length: 14; CDR3 protein: CASSITASNQPQHF; CDR3 DNA: TGTGCCAGTAGTATAACAGCTAGCAATCAGCCCCAGCATTTT
D gene: NA; V gene: TRBV7-9; J gene: TRBJ1-5; clone size: NA; CDR3 length: 14; CDR3 protein: CASGRGGGNQPQHF; CDR3 DNA: TGTGCCAGCGGACGTGGCGGCGGGAATCAGCCCCAGCATTTT
D gene: NA; V gene: TRBV2; J gene: TRBJ1-5; clone size: NA; CDR3 length: 12; CDR3 protein: CASSEEDKGVVF; CDR3 DNA: TGTGCCAGCAGTGAAGAGGACAAGGGTGTAGTCTTT
D gene: TRBD2; V gene: TRBV6-6; J gene: TRBJ2-1; clone size: once; CDR3 length: 15; CDR3 protein: CATAREGSTYNEQFF; CDR3 DNA: TGTGCCACCGCTAGGGAGGGGTCTACCTACAATGAGCAGTTCTTC
D gene: NA; V gene: TRBV5-6; J gene: TRBJ2-6; clone size: NA; CDR3 length: 16; CDR3 protein: CASHKGVGGGANVLTF; CDR3 DNA: TGTGCCAGCCACAAGGGGGTGGGCGGTGGGGCCAACGTCCTGACTTTC
D gene: NA; V gene: TRBV6-6; J gene: TRBJ2-3; clone size: NA; CDR3 length: 14; CDR3 protein: CASSYGGMTDTQYF; CDR3 DNA: TGTGCCAGCAGTTACGGCGGGATGACAGATACGCAGTATTTT
D gene: TRBD2; V gene: TRBV5-4; J gene: TRBJ2-2; clone size: few; CDR3 length: 14; CDR3 protein: CASSQAGGAGELFF; CDR3 DNA: TGTGCCAGCAGCCAGGCGGGAGGGGCCGGGGAGCTGTTTTTT
D gene: NA; V gene: TRBV7-9; J gene: TRBJ2-3; clone size: NA; CDR3 length: 15; CDR3 protein: CASSPRGQMGDTQYF; CDR3 DNA: TGTGCCAGCAGCCCGCGGGGTCAGATGGGAGATACGCAGTATTTT
D gene: NA; V gene: TRBV19; J gene: TRBJ1-2; clone size: NA; CDR3 length: 15; CDR3 protein: CASSLKPNQGYGYTF; CDR3 DNA: TGTGCCAGTAGCTTAAAGCCCAACCAAGGATATGGCTACACCTTC
D gene: NA; V gene: TRBV5-8; J gene: TRBJ1-2; clone size: NA; CDR3 length: 15; CDR3 protein: CASSFSGTIGIGYTF; CDR3 DNA: TGTGCCAGCAGCTTTTCGGGGACCATAGGGATCGGCTACACCTTC
D gene: NA; V gene: TRBV11-2; J gene: TRBJ1-1; clone size: NA; CDR3 length: 15; CDR3 protein: CASSSPWELNTEAFF; CDR3 DNA: TGTGCCAGCAGCTCCCCTTGGGAGTTGAACACTGAAGCTTTCTTT
D gene: NA; V gene: TRBV9; J gene: TRBJ1-2; clone size: NA; CDR3 length: 13; CDR3 protein: CASSPGTTFGYTF; CDR3 DNA: TGTGCCAGCAGCCCGGGGACAACATTTGGCTACACCTTC
D gene: TRBD1; V gene: TRBV19; J gene: TRBJ1-1; clone size: few; CDR3 length: 14; CDR3 protein: CASSTQGADTEAFF; CDR3 DNA: TGTGCCAGTAGTACTCAGGGGGCGGACACTGAAGCTTTCTTT
D gene: TRBD2; V gene: TRBV29-1; J gene: TRBJ2-3; clone size: NA; CDR3 length: 17; CDR3 protein: CSVGGTRTRSRTDTQYF; CDR3 DNA: TGCAGCGTTGGCGGGACTAGAACGCGTAGTCGTACAGATACGCAGTATTTT
D gene: TRBD2; V gene: TRBV9; J gene: TRBJ2-5; clone size: NA; CDR3 length: 15; CDR3 protein: CASSPPVAGAETQYF; CDR3 DNA: TGTGCCAGCAGCCCTCCAGTAGCGGGAGCGGAGACCCAGTACTTC
D gene: TRBD2; V gene: TRBV5-1; J gene: TRBJ2-3; clone size: NA; CDR3 length: 15; CDR3 protein: CASSLGLAGQDTQYF; CDR3 DNA: TGCGCCAGCAGCCTCGGACTAGCGGGGCAGGATACGCAGTATTTT
D gene: NA; V gene: TRBV6-6; J gene: TRBJ1-2; clone size: NA; CDR3 length: 15; CDR3 protein: CASLDGTEKYYGYTF; CDR3 DNA: TGTGCCAGCCTAGACGGGACCGAGAAATACTATGGCTACACCTTC
D gene: NA; V gene: TRBV6-5; J gene: TRBJ2-6; clone size: NA; CDR3 length: 13; CDR3 protein: CASRSPGANVLTF; CDR3 DNA: TGTGCCAGCAGGTCCCCTGGGGCCAACGTCCTGACTTTC
D gene: NA; V gene: TRBV29-1; J gene: TRBJ2-4; clone size: NA; CDR3 length: 11; CDR3 protein: CSVEVKNIQYF; CDR3 DNA: TGCAGCGTTGAAGTCAAAAACATTCAGTACTTC
D gene: TRBD1; V gene: TRBV6-5; J gene: TRBJ1-1; clone size: NA; CDR3 length: 13; CDR3 protein: CASSRNRGTEAFF; CDR3 DNA: TGTGCCAGCAGCCGCAACAGGGGGACTGAAGCTTTCTTT